The clone carrying this TCR beta chain was seen many times. Antigen unknown. Trimming left V 4 bases short and J 3 bases short, with 12 bases between. The CDR3 consists of 14 residues. CDR1 is SGHRS and CDR2 is YFSETQ in the germline V gene. The data originate from a study of CD8 T cells in ankylosing spondylitis. Making the TCR beta libraries involved quantitative 5'-RACE with molecular barcodes. Via MiXCR, TCRdb re-called the 5' RACE reads, giving one row per CDR3 protein. The sample holds some 150,000 distinct CDR3 sequences, around 10% seen once. Findings and caveats of the study: Several highly homologous variants made up a TCR beta motif, and this motif appeared characteristic of ankylosing spondylitis blood. Reportedly, matched ankylosing spondylitis synovial fluid was significantly enriched for disease-linked clones. Peripheral blood samples showed relatively rare disease-linked clones, and these clones were CD8+.

The receptor was isolated from a female donor with ankylosing spondylitis or in good health (not recorded which). Source material: blood, either unsorted or a sorted T cell fraction (not recorded which). This chain joins TRBV5-1 and TRBJ2-3; weak D call: TRBD1 (6 bases). CDR3: CASSHIGTTDTQYF. In nucleotides, the CDR3 is TGCGCCAGCAGCCACATCGGGACAACAGATACGCAGTATTTT.